A selection of T cell receptor beta chains follows, all from one sample in a study of T cells in Graves' hyperthyroidism and ophthalmopathy. TCRdb recomputed calls from the multiplex PCR reads with MiXCR, one row per CDR3 protein. The sample carries 280,000 or so distinct CDR3 sequences, 15% recorded once. The sequenced material came from blood. The source is a woman between 45 and 65 years old with Graves' hyperthyroidism that later progressed to Graves' ophthalmopathy. The CDR3 runs from the conserved cysteine through the conserved F or W. The D gene is left open where the match is weak. Size tells how often a clone was seen (once, few, many) or the class of an expanded clone, and some rows leave it out.

V gene: TRBV3-1
clone size: many
J gene: TRBJ2-7
D gene: NA
CDR3 protein: CASSQDLAPREQYF
CDR3 DNA: TGTGCCAGCAGCCAAGATTTGGCCCCCCGGGAGCAGTACTTC

V gene: TRBV4-1
clone size: few
J gene: TRBJ2-1
D gene: TRBD2
CDR3 protein: CASSPPSGGAYNEQFF
CDR3 DNA: TGCGCCAGCAGCCCCCCTAGCGGGGGGGCCTACAATGAGCAGTTCTTC

V gene: TRBV28
clone size: many
J gene: TRBJ2-7
D gene: TRBD1
CDR3 protein: CASSLPPDRASHEQYF
CDR3 DNA: TGTGCCAGCAGTTTACCCCCAGACAGGGCTAGCCACGAGCAGTACTTC

V gene: TRBV6-1
clone size: NA
J gene: TRBJ2-6
D gene: TRBD1
CDR3 protein: CASRTGTISGANVLTF
CDR3 DNA: TGTGCCAGCCGGACAGGAACGATCTCTGGGGCCAACGTCCTGACTTTC

V gene: TRBV12-3/TRBV12-4
clone size: many
J gene: TRBJ2-5
D gene: NA
CDR3 protein: CASSPSGVKETQYF
CDR3 DNA: TGTGCCAGCAGTCCCTCAGGGGTAAAAGAGACCCAGTACTTC

V gene: TRBV24-1
clone size: NA
J gene: TRBJ2-7
D gene: NA
CDR3 protein: CATSGRAPHEQYF
CDR3 DNA: TGTGCCACCAGTGGCAGGGCGCCCCACGAGCAGTACTTC

V gene: TRBV28
clone size: many
J gene: TRBJ1-6
D gene: NA
CDR3 protein: CASSTDPPGSPLHF
CDR3 DNA: TGTGCCAGCAGCACAGACCCGCCAGGTTCACCCCTCCACTTT

V gene: TRBV19
clone size: few
J gene: TRBJ1-5
D gene: NA
CDR3 protein: CASSGGTSLQPQHF
CDR3 DNA: TGTGCCAGTAGTGGCGGGACCTCACTGCAGCCCCAGCATTTT

V gene: TRBV28
clone size: many
J gene: TRBJ1-1
D gene: NA
CDR3 protein: CASSFSEMNTEAFF
CDR3 DNA: TGTGCCAGCAGTTTTTCGGAGATGAACACTGAAGCTTTCTTT

V gene: TRBV10-3
clone size: many
J gene: TRBJ2-7
D gene: NA
CDR3 protein: CAISGFSYEQYF
CDR3 DNA: TGTGCTATCAGTGGGTTCTCCTACGAGCAGTACTTC

V gene: TRBV20-1
clone size: many
J gene: TRBJ1-1
D gene: TRBD1
CDR3 protein: CSATDRVRTEAFF
CDR3 DNA: TGCAGTGCAACGGACAGGGTGAGGACTGAAGCTTTCTTT

V gene: TRBV7-2
clone size: many
J gene: TRBJ2-5
D gene: NA
CDR3 protein: CASSLVVHGRETQYF
CDR3 DNA: TGTGCCAGCAGCTTAGTGGTCCATGGGCGAGAGACCCAGTACTTC

V gene: TRBV5-5
clone size: few
J gene: TRBJ2-7
D gene: NA
CDR3 protein: CASSPRDTLSYEQYF
CDR3 DNA: TGTGCCAGCAGCCCACGGGACACTCTCTCCTACGAGCAGTACTTC

V gene: TRBV4-1
clone size: many
J gene: TRBJ1-2
D gene: NA
CDR3 protein: CASSQDPIGDGYTF
CDR3 DNA: TGCGCCAGCAGCCAAGATCCGATCGGAGATGGCTACACCTTC

V gene: TRBV7-6
clone size: many
J gene: TRBJ2-7
D gene: NA
CDR3 protein: CASSLELRATSSYEQYF
CDR3 DNA: TGTGCCAGCAGCTTAGAGTTGCGGGCCACTAGCTCCTACGAGCAGTACTTC

V gene: TRBV4-2
clone size: NA
J gene: TRBJ2-1
D gene: NA
CDR3 protein: CASSPNMRYNEQFF
CDR3 DNA: TGTGCCAGCAGCCCGAATATGCGGTACAATGAGCAGTTCTTC

V gene: TRBV20-1
clone size: many
J gene: TRBJ2-1
D gene: NA
CDR3 protein: CSADQRTANYNEQFF
CDR3 DNA: TGCAGTGCGGACCAGCGGACAGCAAACTACAATGAGCAGTTCTTC

V gene: TRBV7-9
clone size: many
J gene: TRBJ1-6
D gene: NA
CDR3 protein: CASSLDNSPLHF
CDR3 DNA: TGTGCCAGCAGCTTAGATAATTCACCCCTCCACTTT

V gene: TRBV7-9
clone size: NA
J gene: TRBJ1-4
D gene: NA
CDR3 protein: CASSSVLPNEKLFF
CDR3 DNA: TGTGCCAGCAGCTCCGTCCTGCCAAATGAAAAACTGTTTTTT

V gene: TRBV2
clone size: many
J gene: TRBJ2-7
D gene: TRBD2
CDR3 protein: CASSEILAGGYEQYF
CDR3 DNA: TGTGCCAGCAGTGAGATTTTGGCGGGAGGTTACGAGCAGTACTTC

V gene: TRBV2
clone size: NA
J gene: TRBJ2-3
D gene: NA
CDR3 protein: CARARPPGDTDTQYF
CDR3 DNA: TGTGCCAGGGCTAGGCCCCCCGGGGATACAGATACGCAGTATTTT

V gene: TRBV5-1
clone size: many
J gene: TRBJ2-1
D gene: TRBD2
CDR3 protein: CASSFNGRASSEQFF
CDR3 DNA: TGCGCCAGCAGCTTCAACGGGAGGGCCTCGAGTGAGCAGTTCTTC

V gene: TRBV27
clone size: few
J gene: TRBJ1-1
D gene: NA
CDR3 protein: CASSPGEAFF
CDR3 DNA: TGTGCCAGCAGTCCAGGTGAAGCTTTCTTT

V gene: TRBV7-9
clone size: many
J gene: TRBJ1-2
D gene: TRBD1
CDR3 protein: CASSQPSGGSEGYTF
CDR3 DNA: TGTGCCAGCAGCCAACCTTCAGGGGGCAGTGAAGGCTACACCTTC

V gene: TRBV4-2
clone size: NA
J gene: TRBJ1-3
D gene: NA
CDR3 protein: CASSHSGTNSGNTIYF
CDR3 DNA: TGTGCCAGCAGCCATAGTGGAACCAACTCTGGAAACACCATATATTTT

V gene: TRBV3-1
clone size: NA
J gene: TRBJ1-1
D gene: TRBD1
CDR3 protein: CASSLSGTGRTEAFF
CDR3 DNA: TGTGCCAGCAGCCTATCCGGGACAGGGCGCACTGAAGCTTTCTTT

V gene: TRBV5-1
clone size: many
J gene: TRBJ2-7
D gene: NA
CDR3 protein: CASSPEDGTHEQYF
CDR3 DNA: TGCGCCAGCAGCCCGGAGGACGGTACCCACGAGCAGTACTTC

V gene: TRBV29-1
clone size: NA
J gene: TRBJ1-3
D gene: NA
CDR3 protein: CSVDGLGNTIYF
CDR3 DNA: TGCAGCGTTGATGGGCTTGGAAACACCATATATTTT

V gene: TRBV28
clone size: many
J gene: TRBJ1-2
D gene: TRBD1
CDR3 protein: CASSRTGDSEGYTF
CDR3 DNA: TGTGCCAGCAGCCGCACAGGGGACAGTGAAGGCTACACCTTC

V gene: TRBV9
clone size: many
J gene: TRBJ2-5
D gene: TRBD2
CDR3 protein: CASSVGTSGRILGLETQYF
CDR3 DNA: TGTGCCAGCAGCGTAGGTACTAGCGGGAGGATTTTGGGTCTGGAGACCCAGTACTTC

V gene: TRBV5-1
clone size: many
J gene: TRBJ2-5
D gene: NA
CDR3 protein: CASSLASGPGETQYF
CDR3 DNA: TGCGCCAGCAGCTTGGCCTCCGGACCCGGGGAGACCCAGTACTTC

V gene: TRBV6-1
clone size: many
J gene: TRBJ1-1
D gene: TRBD1
CDR3 protein: CASSSGRGRGTEAFF
CDR3 DNA: TGTGCCAGCAGTTCCGGCAGGGGGCGAGGAACTGAAGCTTTCTTT

V gene: TRBV27
clone size: many
J gene: TRBJ2-7
D gene: NA
CDR3 protein: CASRPGLHNYEQYF
CDR3 DNA: TGTGCCAGCAGGCCGGGACTTCACAACTACGAGCAGTACTTC

V gene: TRBV27
clone size: NA
J gene: TRBJ1-5
D gene: NA
CDR3 protein: CASSSSGQPNQPQHF
CDR3 DNA: NA

V gene: TRBV4-1
clone size: few
J gene: TRBJ2-1
D gene: TRBD2
CDR3 protein: CASSRTWTSGRESEQFF
CDR3 DNA: TGCGCCAGCAGCCGAACTTGGACTAGCGGGAGGGAGTCTGAGCAGTTCTTC

V gene: TRBV6-1
clone size: many
J gene: TRBJ1-4
D gene: NA
CDR3 protein: CASKKGEKLFF
CDR3 DNA: TGTGCCAGCAAAAAGGGGGAAAAACTGTTTTTT

V gene: TRBV20-1
clone size: many
J gene: TRBJ2-7
D gene: TRBD2
CDR3 protein: CSARPAGGHYEQYF
CDR3 DNA: TGCAGTGCTAGACCAGCGGGAGGTCACTACGAGCAGTACTTC

V gene: TRBV20-1
clone size: many
J gene: TRBJ2-3
D gene: NA
CDR3 protein: CSAWDPGPDTQYF
CDR3 DNA: TGCAGTGCTTGGGACCCCGGGCCAGATACGCAGTATTTT

V gene: TRBV9
clone size: NA
J gene: TRBJ2-7
D gene: TRBD2
CDR3 protein: CASSVVRDRGEGYEQYF
CDR3 DNA: TGTGCCAGCAGCGTAGTACGGGACCGAGGGGAGGGGTACGAGCAGTACTTC

V gene: TRBV10-2
clone size: few
J gene: TRBJ1-2
D gene: NA
CDR3 protein: CASLAGDGYTF
CDR3 DNA: TGCGCCAGCCTCGCGGGCGATGGCTACACCTTC

V gene: TRBV10-3
clone size: NA
J gene: TRBJ1-2
D gene: NA
CDR3 protein: CAISADLNYGYTF
CDR3 DNA: TGTGCCATCAGTGCTGATCTTAACTATGGCTACACCTTC

V gene: TRBV4-1
clone size: many
J gene: TRBJ2-1
D gene: TRBD2
CDR3 protein: CASSVGTSGEREQFF
CDR3 DNA: TGCGCCAGCAGCGTAGGGACTAGCGGGGAGCGTGAGCAGTTCTTC

V gene: TRBV20-1
clone size: many
J gene: TRBJ2-7
D gene: TRBD2
CDR3 protein: CSASLAGVEEQYF
CDR3 DNA: TGCAGTGCTAGCCTAGCGGGAGTTGAAGAGCAGTACTTC

V gene: TRBV7-9
clone size: many
J gene: TRBJ1-1
D gene: NA
CDR3 protein: CASSLLGLRTEAFF
CDR3 DNA: TGTGCCAGCAGCTTACTTGGCTTAAGGACAGAAGCTTTCTTT

V gene: TRBV20-1
clone size: many
J gene: TRBJ2-7
D gene: NA
CDR3 protein: CSATRRRDTNPYEQYF
CDR3 DNA: TGCAGTGCTACCCGCCGGCGTGACACGAACCCATACGAGCAGTACTTC

V gene: TRBV7-3
clone size: NA
J gene: TRBJ1-2
D gene: TRBD1
CDR3 protein: CASSSSGGRYGYTF
CDR3 DNA: TGTGCCAGCAGCTCGTCAGGGGGCCGCTATGGCTACACCTTC

V gene: TRBV11-3
clone size: many
J gene: TRBJ2-2
D gene: NA
CDR3 protein: CASKAGTNTGELFF
CDR3 DNA: TGTGCCAGCAAGGCAGGGACGAACACCGGGGAGCTGTTTTTT

V gene: TRBV6-1
clone size: few
J gene: TRBJ1-2
D gene: TRBD1
CDR3 protein: CASRGQWDYGYTF
CDR3 DNA: TGTGCCAGCAGGGGACAGTGGGACTATGGCTACACCTTC

V gene: TRBV27
clone size: NA
J gene: TRBJ1-5
D gene: NA
CDR3 protein: CASSDDKGNQPQHF
CDR3 DNA: TGTGCCAGCAGTGACGACAAGGGCAATCAGCCCCAGCATTTT

V gene: TRBV6-2/TRBV6-3
clone size: few
J gene: TRBJ2-3
D gene: TRBD2
CDR3 protein: CATVAGVSADTQYF
CDR3 DNA: TGTGCCACCGTAGCGGGAGTCAGCGCAGATACGCAGTATTTT

V gene: TRBV18
clone size: many
J gene: TRBJ1-5
D gene: NA
CDR3 protein: CASSQRASTSNQPQHF
CDR3 DNA: TGTGCCAGCTCACAGCGAGCCTCAACAAGCAATCAGCCCCAGCATTTT

V gene: TRBV11-2
clone size: many
J gene: TRBJ1-2
D gene: TRBD1
CDR3 protein: CASSFRQGDGYTF
CDR3 DNA: TGTGCCAGCAGCTTTCGACAGGGGGATGGCTACACCTTC

V gene: TRBV9
clone size: NA
J gene: TRBJ2-5
D gene: TRBD2
CDR3 protein: CASSQRAGGYAETQYF
CDR3 DNA: TGTGCCAGCAGCCAAAGAGCGGGAGGGTATGCAGAGACCCAGTACTTC

V gene: TRBV5-1
clone size: many
J gene: TRBJ2-5
D gene: NA
CDR3 protein: CASRKDFQETQYF
CDR3 DNA: TGCGCCAGCCGTAAGGATTTTCAAGAGACCCAGTACTTC